This is a list of T cell receptor beta chains from one sample in a study of T cell changes during pregnancy in multiple sclerosis. Using immunoSEQ multiplex PCR, the repertoire was profiled, and TCRdb retains in-frame clones only, with some absent. The sample comprises under 80,000 clones, roughly 94% of which are singletons, and 0.5% to 0.65% rests with the top ten. The sequencing used peripheral blood, collected in the third trimester of pregnancy. Receptors originate from a female donor with multiple sclerosis, enrolled in a pregnancy study. CDR3s leave out the opening cysteine and the closing phenylalanine or tryptophan.

length,V,J,CDR3
10,TRBV11-3,TRBJ2-7,ASGEGSNEQY
13,TRBV6-1,TRBJ2-7,ASSAWLAGHYEQY
17,TRBV7-2,TRBJ2-1,ASSSLGLAGGPMSGEQF
12,TRBV19,TRBJ2-7,ASSSGGLPLEQY
12,TRBV7-6,TRBJ1-6,ASSLGLSESPLH
13,TRBV7-2,TRBJ1-1,ASSPAKTGYTEAF
10,TRBV21-1,TRBJ2-7,ASSGRGYEQY
12,TRBV18,TRBJ1-6,ASSRDSEGSPLH
12,TRBV7-8,TRBJ1-1,ASSLGGPDTEAF
13,TRBV7-9,TRBJ2-1,ASSLGDGGADEQF
12,TRBV9,TRBJ1-6,ASSVGENNSPLH
11,TRBV7-9,TRBJ1-6,ASSRDRDSPLH
11,TRBV7-9,TRBJ2-3,ASGQGKTDTQY
13,TRBV2,TRBJ2-3,ASGRGNGDTDTQY
13,TRBV7-2,TRBJ2-3,ASSLLAGVKDTQY
12,TRBV4-2,TRBJ1-2,ASSQEGQGYGYT
14,TRBV5-1,TRBJ2-3,ASSLGGSAGRDTQY
13,TRBV6-6,TRBJ1-6,ASSYSGQPASPLH
13,TRBV7-3,TRBJ1-1,ASSFSGQASTEAF
13,TRBV9,TRBJ2-5,ASSPGLATSETQY
11,TRBV29-1,TRBJ1-1,SVEGQGITEAF
12,TRBV11-2,TRBJ2-7,ASSSHRELYEQY
14,TRBV5-4,TRBJ2-3,ASSSGRDRRTDTQY
13,TRBV9,TRBJ1-4,ASSATGATNEKLF
13,TRBV10-3,TRBJ2-1,AIREAGGPVNEQF
11,TRBV6-6,TRBJ1-4,ASHPPGGEKLF
16,TRBV5-1,TRBJ2-7,ASSLSYGGDTLSYEQY
13,TRBV4-3,TRBJ2-7,ASSQASGGFYEQY
14,TRBV6-5,TRBJ2-2,ASSYSPKGARGELF
10,TRBV29-1,TRBJ1-1,SAQGLNTEAF
16,TRBV4-3,TRBJ2-1,ASSQGNLGGGSYNEQF